The next 27 T cell receptor beta chains were all read from a single sample in a study of blood T cell repertoires in COVID-19. Repertoires were generated with immunoSEQ multiplex PCR, while TCRdb's copy carries only in-frame clones and drops some. The sample carries some 240,000 clones, more than 65% recorded once. Material for sequencing was PBMCs or T cells enriched from blood (not recorded which). The source is a man aged 45-65 years who had recovered from COVID-19.

V and J are TRBV7-8 and TRBJ2-2, with 7 bases that match TRBD2. The CDR3 runs to 15 residues. After removal of 5 bases from V and 5 bases from J, the junction contained 8 bases not matched to a gene. CDR1 is SGHVS and CDR2 is FQNEAQ in the germline V gene. CDR3 nucleotides: TGTGCCAGCAGCCCGGAGCGGGGACTTACCGGGGAGCTGTTTTTT. It is translated as CASSPERGLTGELFF.

V gene TRBV6-2 or TRBV6-3 combines with J gene TRBJ1-5; TRBD1 aligns across 7 bases. Trimming at V came to 3 bases and at J to 2 bases, leaving 16 bases not matched to a gene. There are 19 residues in the CDR3. In germline, CDR1 is MNHEY, CDR2 SVGEGT. This chain's CDR3 is CASSYSPGTDPSGNQPQHF. CDR3 sequence (DNA): TGTGCCAGCAGTTATTCACCCGGGACAGACCCTTCGGGCAATCAGCCCCAGCATTTT.

This clone has only a few counts. The CDR3 region is CASSQGQETMNTEAFF. As DNA, the CDR3 is TGCGCCAGCAGCCAAGGGCAGGAAACCATGAACACTGAAGCTTTCTTT. This sequence joins TRBV4-3 and TRBJ1-1; D unresolved. The CDR3 is made up of 16 amino acids. Germline values: CDR1 LGHNA, CDR2 YSLEER. Trimming removed 1 base from V and 0 bases from J, with 12 bases in between.

The chain recombines TRBV7-3 with TRBJ1-2; 7 bases line up with TRBD1. Germline V gene lookup returns CDR1 SGHTA and CDR2 FQGTGA. The trim removed 1 base at V and 2 bases at J, leaving 4 bases unmatched. The CDR3 is 15 residues long. CDR3 DNA: TGTGCCAGCAGCTTAAGCCCGGGACAGAACTATGGCTACACCTTC. This gives the protein CASSLSPGQNYGYTF.

The chain is built from TRBV7-2 and TRBJ2-3; TRBD1 matches at 7 bases. Germline V CDR1 and CDR2: SGHTA, FQGNSA. This CDR3 has 16 residues. The ends lost 5 bases at V and 4 bases at J; junction bases unmatched: 12. The DNA of the CDR3 is TGTGCCAGCAGCCCCCTTGAGGGGGCCTATGCAGATACGCAGTATTTT. This codes for CASSPLEGAYADTQYF.

V gene TRBV18 combines with J gene TRBJ2-7; 7 nucleotides line up with TRBD2. The CDR3 length is 13 residues. Germline CDR1 KGHSH, CDR2 LQKENI. The J segment lost 4 bases and the V segment lost 2 bases, leaving 2 bases of the junction unmatched. The CDR3, as DNA: TGTGCCAGCTCACCAGGACTAGAATACGAGCAGTACTTC. This gives the protein CASSPGLEYEQYF.

The chain joins TRBV4-2 to TRBJ2-5; D not resolved. CDR3 length: 14 residues. Trimming cost V 0 bases and J 9 bases, with 14 bases left between them. Per the germline V gene, CDR1 is LGHNA and CDR2 is YNFKEQ. The CDR3 nucleotides read TGTGCCAGCAGCCAAGATTCGTCTATCGGTCCCCAGTACTTC. Residues: CASSQDSSIGPQYF.

This clone was counted a single time. The chain uses TRBV10-3 and TRBJ2-1, with a weak D call TRBD1 (5 bases). Trimming shortened V by 1 base and J by 1 base, and 8 bases separated the two germline ends. From germline, CDR1 is ENHRY and CDR2 SYGVKD. The length of the CDR3 is 15 residues. CDR3 nucleotide sequence: TGTGCCATCAGTGAGTGGTCAGGGTCCTACAATGAGCAGTTCTTC. It codes for CAISEWSGSYNEQFF.

The CDR3 coding sequence is TGTGCCAGCAGCCTAAAGAACCCCGGGACAGAGAACACCGGGGAGCTGTTTTTT. Amino acids: CASSLKNPGTENTGELFF. This chain connects TRBV4-2 to TRBJ2-2; 7 nucleotides agree with TRBD1. Germline trimming cut 4 bases from V and 1 base from J; bases unmatched to any gene: 12. Germline V gene data show CDR1 as LGHNA and CDR2 as YNFKEQ. The CDR3 consists of 18 residues.

The J gene is TRBJ1-2, the V gene TRBV6-5, with TRBD1 matching over 7 bases. V was clipped by 6 bases and J by 7 bases; unmatched bases: 11. This CDR3 is 14 amino acids long. CDR1 and CDR2 (germline): MNHEY, SVGAGI. This chain's CDR3 is CASSVQGPLSGYTF. CDR3 in DNA: TGTGCCAGCAGCGTACAGGGGCCCTTAAGTGGCTACACCTTC.

The gene calls are TRBV4-1 and TRBJ1-5; the D is unclear. Trimming removed 4 bases from V and 7 bases from J, with 17 bases in between. Per the germline V gene, CDR1 is MGHRA and CDR2 is YSYEKL. CDR3 length: 15 amino acids. In nucleotides, the CDR3 is TGCGCCAGCAGCCGAGACACAGCTCCACTCCAGCCCCAGCATTTT. Amino acids: CASSRDTAPLQPQHF.

V gene TRBV19 combines with J gene TRBJ2-1, with 8 nucleotides matching TRBD2. Germline-derived CDR1 and CDR2 are LNHDA and SQIVND (reference sequence). V dropped 5 bases and J dropped 2; count of bases not matched to a gene: 8. The CDR3 has 16 amino acids. CDR3 region: CASSVREGSPYNEQFF. The CDR3 DNA follows: TGTGCCAGTAGTGTCCGGGAGGGATCCCCCTACAATGAGCAGTTCTTC.

This rearrangement joins TRBV7-9 to TRBJ2-1; 14 bases agree with TRBD2. The J segment lost 7 bases and the V segment lost 4 bases, leaving 3 bases of the junction unmatched. Germline V lookup: CDR1 SEHNR, CDR2 FQNEAQ (reference sequence). This CDR3 region has 15 residues. The CDR3 bases are TGTGCCAGCAGCTCGGGACTAGCGGGAGTAAATGAGCAGTTCTTC. It is translated as CASSSGLAGVNEQFF.

The V call is TRBV30, the J call TRBJ2-5; 12 positions agree with TRBD1. This CDR3 region has 16 residues. J was trimmed by 4 bases and V by 0 bases; bases with no gene match: 6. CDR1 is GTSNPN and CDR2 is SVGIG in the germline V gene (reference sequence). The CDR3, as DNA: TGTGCCTGGAGTGTACTGGGGACAGGGGGCAGAGAGACCCAGTACTTC. Translating gives CAWSVLGTGGRETQYF.

The genes are TRBV7-2 and TRBJ2-5; possibly TRBD2 for D (6 bases). This CDR3 contains 16 residues. The germline V and J ends were trimmed by 1 base and 5 bases, with 17 bases remaining between them. Germline values: CDR1 SGHTA, CDR2 FQGNSA. CDR3 in DNA: TGTGCCAGCAGCTTAGTCGTTGCGCGGAGGGTCGAGACCCAGTACTTC. This codes for CASSLVVARRVETQYF.

V usage is TRBV4-2 and J usage is TRBJ1-1; possible D gene TRBD1, 6 bases. V lost 0 bases and J lost 0, with 14 bases in between. Germline CDR1 is LGHNA and CDR2 is YNFKEQ. CDR3 length: 17 residues. DNA of the CDR3: TGTGCCAGCAGCCAAGATAAGGACAGTAGTATGAACACTGAAGCTTTCTTT. Protein product: CASSQDKDSSMNTEAFF.

The chain combines TRBV2 with TRBJ2-5; the D gene is possibly TRBD2 (6 bases). The length of the CDR3 is 12 residues. The ends were cut back, 7 bases at V and 5 bases at J, with 11 bases in the middle. CDR1 is SNHLY and CDR2 is FYNNEI in the germline V gene. CDR3 in amino acids: CASKGLQETQYF. The CDR3 DNA is TGTGCCAGCAAGGGACTTCAGGAGACCCAGTACTTC.

This clone appeared a single time. The chain is built from TRBV27 and TRBJ1-2; 11 positions match TRBD1. The CDR3 is made up of 13 amino acids. Per the germline V gene, CDR1 is MNHEY and CDR2 is SMNVEV (reference sequence). The V segment lost 7 bases and the J segment 6 bases; nucleotides outside the gene matches: 4. This CDR3 reads CASTGQGVNGYTF. The CDR3 DNA sequence: TGTGCCAGCACGGGACAGGGGGTGAATGGCTACACCTTC.

CDR3 amino acids: CASSVGLAGSGRETQYF. DNA of the CDR3: TGTGCCAGCAGCGTAGGACTAGCGGGATCGGGGAGGGAGACCCAGTACTTC. This chain links TRBV9 with TRBJ2-5; 11 bases agree with TRBD2. This CDR3 region has 17 residues. With V trimmed by 0 bases and J by 5 bases, 9 bases remained unmatched. Germline assignment: CDR1 SGDLS and CDR2 YYNGEE.

In its sample, this clone is medium-sized. The V gene is TRBV7-6, the J gene TRBJ2-1; TRBD2 matches 11 bases. The trim removed 1 base at V and 0 bases at J, leaving 2 bases unmatched. CDR3 length: 17 amino acids. Germline CDR1 and CDR2: SGHVS and FNYEAQ. CDR3 sequence: CASSLVAGGSSYNEQFF. For the CDR3, the DNA is TGTGCCAGCAGCTTAGTAGCGGGGGGGAGCTCCTACAATGAGCAGTTCTTC.

This clone was observed a handful of times. The V and J genes are TRBV12-3 or TRBV12-4 and TRBJ1-2; 7 bases fit TRBD1. This CDR3 contains 13 residues. Trimming cost V 4 bases and J 1 base; bases outside gene matches: 0. DNA for the CDR3: TGTGCCAGCAGTTGGGACAGTAACTATGGCTACACCTTC. Translation gives CASSWDSNYGYTF.

The V call is TRBV5-6, the J call TRBJ1-4, with 8 bases that match TRBD1. The trim removed 3 bases at V and 7 bases at J, leaving 5 bases unmatched. Germline lookup yields CDR1 SGHDT and CDR2 YYEEEE. There are 14 residues in the CDR3. The chain's CDR3 is CASSSTGVGEKLFF. For the CDR3, the DNA is TGTGCCAGCAGCTCGACAGGGGTGGGTGAAAAACTGTTTTTT.

V gene TRBV18 combines with J gene TRBJ1-1; weak D call: TRBD1 (5 bases). Trimming left V 6 bases short and J 3 bases short, with 11 bases between. This CDR3 has 13 residues. Germline CDR1 KGHSH, CDR2 LQKENI. CDR3 sequence (DNA): TGTGCCAGCTCTAATGGAGGGGACACTGAAGCTTTCTTT. Its protein is CASSNGGDTEAFF.

This chain joins TRBV3-1 (or the pseudogene TRBV3-2) and TRBJ2-1, with TRBD2 identical over 12 bases. Germline values: CDR1 LGHDT, CDR2 YNNKEL (reference sequence). Germline trimming cut 4 bases from V and 1 base from J; bases unmatched to any gene: 11. This CDR3 comprises 19 residues. CDR3 DNA: TGTGCCAGCAGCCCTGGCGGTCTAGCGGGAGGGCCGTCCTACAATGAGCAGTTCTTC. Its protein is CASSPGGLAGGPSYNEQFF.

The sample holds a few counts of this clone. The chain links TRBV4-2 to TRBJ2-3; TRBD1 might be the D (6 bases). V lost 0 bases and J 0 bases, leaving 10 bases between the germline ends. From germline, CDR1 is LGHNA and CDR2 YNFKEQ. This CDR3 is 16 amino acids long. The CDR3 DNA reads as TGTGCCAGCAGCCAAGAAGGGACAACTAGCACAGATACGCAGTATTTT. This codes for CASSQEGTTSTDTQYF.

The V gene is TRBV7-2, the J gene TRBJ2-2; the D gene is possibly TRBD2 (7 bases). V lost 2 bases, J lost 10 bases, and 20 bases lay in between. The CDR3 length is 16 residues. Germline loops: CDR1 SGHTA, CDR2 FQGNSA. In nucleotides, the CDR3 is TGTGCCAGCAGCTTAACGAGGGGGAGGGCCGCGGAGGAGCTGTTTTTT. It encodes CASSLTRGRAAEELFF.

J is TRBJ2-4 and V is TRBV7-5; the table's D call, TRBD1, was not checked against the DNA. TRBV7-5 is assigned pseudogene status. There are 19 residues in the CDR3. CDR3 in amino acids: CARSLVSQGTKLAKNIQYF. The CDR3 coding sequence is TGTGCCAGAAGCTTAGTTAGTCAGGGGACGAAGTTAGCCAAAAACATTCAGTACTTC.